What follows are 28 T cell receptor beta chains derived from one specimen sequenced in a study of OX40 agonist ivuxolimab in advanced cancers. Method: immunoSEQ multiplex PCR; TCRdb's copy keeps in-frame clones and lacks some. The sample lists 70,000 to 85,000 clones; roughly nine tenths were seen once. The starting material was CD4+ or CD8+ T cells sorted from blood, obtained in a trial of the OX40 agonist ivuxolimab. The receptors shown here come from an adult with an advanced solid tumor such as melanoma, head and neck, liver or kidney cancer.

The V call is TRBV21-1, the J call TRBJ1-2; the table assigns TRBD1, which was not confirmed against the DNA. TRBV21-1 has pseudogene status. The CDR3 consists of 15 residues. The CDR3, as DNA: TGTGCCAGCAGCACACCGGGACAGGGTTTTGGTGGCTACACCTTC. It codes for CASSTPGQGFGGYTF.

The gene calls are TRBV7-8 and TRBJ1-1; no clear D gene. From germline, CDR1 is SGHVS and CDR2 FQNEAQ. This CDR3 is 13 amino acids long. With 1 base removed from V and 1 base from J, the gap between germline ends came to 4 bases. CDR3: CASSLDRNTEAFF. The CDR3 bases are TGTGCCAGCAGCTTAGACAGGAACACTGAAGCTTTCTTT.

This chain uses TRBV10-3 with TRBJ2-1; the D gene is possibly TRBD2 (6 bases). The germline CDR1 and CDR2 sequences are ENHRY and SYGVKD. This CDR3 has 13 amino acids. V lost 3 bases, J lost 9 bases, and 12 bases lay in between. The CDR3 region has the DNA TGTGCCATCAGTGAAGGGACTTTTCGTGAGCAGTTCTTC. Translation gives CAISEGTFREQFF.

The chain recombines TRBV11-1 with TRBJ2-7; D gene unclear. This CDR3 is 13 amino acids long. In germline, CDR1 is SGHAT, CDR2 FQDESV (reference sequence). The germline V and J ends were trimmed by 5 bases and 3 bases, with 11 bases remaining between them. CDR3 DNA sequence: TGTGCCAGCAGCCCCCGTGCCCTCTACGAGCAGTACTTC. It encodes CASSPRALYEQYF.

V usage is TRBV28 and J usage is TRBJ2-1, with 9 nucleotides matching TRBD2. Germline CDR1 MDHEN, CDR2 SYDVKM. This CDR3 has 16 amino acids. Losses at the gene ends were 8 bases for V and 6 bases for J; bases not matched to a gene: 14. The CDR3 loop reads CASSLGAGGAPNEQFF. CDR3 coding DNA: TGTGCCAGCTCCCTTGGAGCGGGAGGAGCCCCCAATGAGCAGTTCTTC. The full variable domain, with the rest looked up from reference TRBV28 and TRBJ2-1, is DVKVTQSSRYLVKRTGEKVFLECVQDMDHENMFWYRQDPGLGLRLIYFSYDVKMKEKGDIPEGYSVSREKKERFSLILESASTNQTSMYLCASSLGAGGAPNEQFFGPGTRLTVL.

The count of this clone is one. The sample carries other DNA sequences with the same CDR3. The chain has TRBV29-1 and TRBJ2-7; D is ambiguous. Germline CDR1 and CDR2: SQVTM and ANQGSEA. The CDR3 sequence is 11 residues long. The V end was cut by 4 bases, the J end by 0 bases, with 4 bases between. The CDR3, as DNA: TGCAGCGTTGGAGGCTCCTACGAGCAGTACTTC. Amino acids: CSVGGSYEQYF.

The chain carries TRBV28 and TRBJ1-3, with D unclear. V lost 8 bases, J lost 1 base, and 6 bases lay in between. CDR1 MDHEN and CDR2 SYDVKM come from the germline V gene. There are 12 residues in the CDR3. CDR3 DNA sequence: TGTGCCAGCGGGGTGTCTGGAAACACCATATATTTT. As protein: CASGVSGNTIYF.

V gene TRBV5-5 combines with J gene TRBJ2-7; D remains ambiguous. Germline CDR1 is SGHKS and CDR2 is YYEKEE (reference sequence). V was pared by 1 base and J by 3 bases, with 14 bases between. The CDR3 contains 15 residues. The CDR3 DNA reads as TGTGCCAGCAGCTTGTTACAGCAGCTTAACTACGAGCAGTACTTC. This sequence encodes CASSLLQQLNYEQYF.

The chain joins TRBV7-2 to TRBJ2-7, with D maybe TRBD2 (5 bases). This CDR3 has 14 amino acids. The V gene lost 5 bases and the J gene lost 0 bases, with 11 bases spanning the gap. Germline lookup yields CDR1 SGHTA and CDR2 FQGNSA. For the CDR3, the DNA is TGTGCCAGCAGCCCCGAAGCGGTCTCCTACGAGCAGTACTTC. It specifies CASSPEAVSYEQYF. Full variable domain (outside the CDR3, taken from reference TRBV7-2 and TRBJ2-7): GAGVSQSPSNKVTEKGKDVELRCDPISGHTALYWYRQSLGQGLEFLIYFQGNSAPDKSGLPSDRFSAERTGGSVSTLTIQRTQQEDSAVYLCASSPEAVSYEQYFGPGTRLTVT.

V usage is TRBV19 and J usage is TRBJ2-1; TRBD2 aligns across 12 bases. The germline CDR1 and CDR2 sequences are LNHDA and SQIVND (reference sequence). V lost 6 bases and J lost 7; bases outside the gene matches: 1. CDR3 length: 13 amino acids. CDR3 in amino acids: CASRLAGGNEQFF. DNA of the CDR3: TGTGCCAGTAGGCTAGCGGGAGGGAATGAGCAGTTCTTC. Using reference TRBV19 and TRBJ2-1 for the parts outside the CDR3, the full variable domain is DGGITQSPKYLFRKEGQNVTLSCEQNLNHDAMYWYRQDPGQGLRLIYYSQIVNDFQKGDIAEGYSVSREKKESFPLTVTSAQKNPTAFYLCASRLAGGNEQFFGPGTRLTVL.

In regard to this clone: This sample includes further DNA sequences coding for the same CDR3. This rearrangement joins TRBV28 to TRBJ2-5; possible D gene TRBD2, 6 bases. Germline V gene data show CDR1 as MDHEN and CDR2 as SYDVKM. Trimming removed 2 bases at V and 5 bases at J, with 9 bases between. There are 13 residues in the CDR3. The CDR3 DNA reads TGTGCCAGCAGTTTAGGAGGGACCGAGACCCAGTACTTC. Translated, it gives CASSLGGTETQYF.

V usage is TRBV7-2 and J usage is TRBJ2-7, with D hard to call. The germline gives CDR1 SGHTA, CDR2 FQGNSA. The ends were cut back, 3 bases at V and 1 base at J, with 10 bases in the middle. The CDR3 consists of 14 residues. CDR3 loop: CASSFRQDSYEQYF. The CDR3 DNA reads TGTGCCAGCAGCTTTCGGCAGGATTCCTACGAGCAGTACTTC.

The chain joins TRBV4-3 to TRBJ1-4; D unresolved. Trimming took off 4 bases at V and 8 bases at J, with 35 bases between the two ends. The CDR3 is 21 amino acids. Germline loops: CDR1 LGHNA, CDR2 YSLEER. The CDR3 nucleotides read TGCGCCAGCAGCCCCCCCGGGGAGGAGGTTCGAGAGCCGAGAGTCCGCGAAAAACTGTTTTTT. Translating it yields CASSPPGEEVREPRVREKLFF.

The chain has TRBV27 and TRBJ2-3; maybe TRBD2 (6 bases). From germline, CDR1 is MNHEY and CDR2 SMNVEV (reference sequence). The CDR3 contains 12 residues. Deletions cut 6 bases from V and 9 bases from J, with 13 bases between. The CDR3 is CASSEEGDTQYF. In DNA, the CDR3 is TGTGCCAGCAGCGAGGAGGGAGACACGCAGTATTTT.

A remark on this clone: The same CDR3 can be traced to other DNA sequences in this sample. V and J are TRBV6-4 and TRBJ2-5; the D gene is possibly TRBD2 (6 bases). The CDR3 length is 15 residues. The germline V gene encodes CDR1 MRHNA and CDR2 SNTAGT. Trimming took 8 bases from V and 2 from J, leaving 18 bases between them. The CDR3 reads CASPRGLAGQETQYF. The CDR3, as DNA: TGTGCCAGCCCCCGAGGACTGGCGGGACAAGAGACCCAGTACTTC.

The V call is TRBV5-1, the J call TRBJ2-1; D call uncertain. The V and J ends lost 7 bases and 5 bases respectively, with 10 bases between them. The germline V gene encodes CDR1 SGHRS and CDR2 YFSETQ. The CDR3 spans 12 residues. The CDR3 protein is CASRRSHNEQFF. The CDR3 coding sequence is TGCGCCAGCCGACGGTCCCACAATGAGCAGTTCTTC.

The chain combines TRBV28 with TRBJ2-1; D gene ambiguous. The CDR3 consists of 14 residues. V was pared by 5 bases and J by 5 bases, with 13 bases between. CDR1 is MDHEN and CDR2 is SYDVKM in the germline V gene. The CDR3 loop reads CASSTERVNNEQFF. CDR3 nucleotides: TGTGCCAGCAGTACCGAACGGGTGAACAATGAGCAGTTCTTC.

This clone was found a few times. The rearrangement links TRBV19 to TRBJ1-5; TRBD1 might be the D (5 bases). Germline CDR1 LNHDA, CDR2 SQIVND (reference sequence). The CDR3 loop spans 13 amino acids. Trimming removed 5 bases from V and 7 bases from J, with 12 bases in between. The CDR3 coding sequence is TGTGCCAGTAGTGGGGTCTGGGACCAGCCCCAGCATTTT. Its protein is CASSGVWDQPQHF.

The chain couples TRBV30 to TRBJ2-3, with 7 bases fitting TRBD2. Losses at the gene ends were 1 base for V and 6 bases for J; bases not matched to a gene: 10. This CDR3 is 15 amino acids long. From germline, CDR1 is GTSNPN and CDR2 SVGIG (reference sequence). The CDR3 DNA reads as TGTGCCTGGAGTGCGGTGCGCGGGAGTGGTGATACGCAGTATTTT. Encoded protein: CAWSAVRGSGDTQYF.

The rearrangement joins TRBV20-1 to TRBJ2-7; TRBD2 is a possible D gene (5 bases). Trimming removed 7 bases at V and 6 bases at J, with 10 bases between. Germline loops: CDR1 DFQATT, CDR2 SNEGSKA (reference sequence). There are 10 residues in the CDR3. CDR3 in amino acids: CSGLGSEQYF. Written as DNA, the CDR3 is TGCAGTGGTTTGGGGAGCGAGCAGTACTTC.

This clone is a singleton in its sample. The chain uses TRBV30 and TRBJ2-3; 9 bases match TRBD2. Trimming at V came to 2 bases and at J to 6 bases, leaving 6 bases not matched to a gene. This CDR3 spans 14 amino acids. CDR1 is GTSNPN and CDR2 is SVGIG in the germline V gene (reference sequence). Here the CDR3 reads CAWSQGSGSDTQYF. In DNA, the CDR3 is TGTGCCTGGAGTCAGGGTAGCGGGAGTGATACGCAGTATTTT.

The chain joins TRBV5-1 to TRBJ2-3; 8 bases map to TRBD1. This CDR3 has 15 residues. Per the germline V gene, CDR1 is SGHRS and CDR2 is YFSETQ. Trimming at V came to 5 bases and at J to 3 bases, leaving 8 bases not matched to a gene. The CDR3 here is CASRPTTGATDTQYF. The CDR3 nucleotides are TGCGCCAGCAGGCCCACGACAGGGGCGACAGATACGCAGTATTTT. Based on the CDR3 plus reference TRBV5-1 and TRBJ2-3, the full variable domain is KAGVTQTPRYLIKTRGQQVTLSCSPISGHRSVSWYQQTPGQGLQFLFEYFSETQRNKGNFPGRFSGRQFSNSRSEMNVSTLELGDSALYLCASRPTTGATDTQYFGPGTRLTVL.

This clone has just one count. The CDR3 sequence: CASSLRRTGELFF. Here the CDR3 DNA reads TGTGCCAGCAGCTTAAGGAGGACCGGGGAGCTGTTTTTT. The chain employs TRBV7-2 and TRBJ2-2; D may be TRBD2 (5 bases). The germline CDR1 and CDR2 sequences are SGHTA and FQGNSA. V was clipped by 2 bases and J by 5 bases, with 6 bases between them. CDR3 length: 13 residues.

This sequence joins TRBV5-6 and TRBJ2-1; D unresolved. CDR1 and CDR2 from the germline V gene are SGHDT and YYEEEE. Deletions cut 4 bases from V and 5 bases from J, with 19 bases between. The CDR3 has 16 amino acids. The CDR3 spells CASSEVYHRANNEQFF. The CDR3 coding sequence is TGTGCCAGCAGCGAGGTGTACCATCGGGCAAACAATGAGCAGTTCTTC.

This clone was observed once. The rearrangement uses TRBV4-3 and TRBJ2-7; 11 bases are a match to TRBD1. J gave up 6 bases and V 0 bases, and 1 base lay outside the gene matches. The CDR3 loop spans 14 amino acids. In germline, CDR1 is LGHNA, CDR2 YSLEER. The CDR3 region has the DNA TGCGCCAGCAGCCAAGAGGGACAGGGGGGCGAGCAGTACTTC. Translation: CASSQEGQGGEQYF.

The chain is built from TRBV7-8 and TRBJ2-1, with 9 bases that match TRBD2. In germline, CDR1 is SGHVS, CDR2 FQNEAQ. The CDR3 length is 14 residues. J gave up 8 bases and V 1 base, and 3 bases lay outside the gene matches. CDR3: CASSLVSGSYEQFF. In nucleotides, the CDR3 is TGTGCCAGCAGCTTAGTTAGCGGGAGCTATGAGCAGTTCTTC.

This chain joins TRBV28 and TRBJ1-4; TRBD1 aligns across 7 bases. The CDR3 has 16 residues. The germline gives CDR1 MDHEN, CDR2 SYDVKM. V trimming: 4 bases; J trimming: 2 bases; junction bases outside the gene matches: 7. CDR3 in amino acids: CASSYYRGLTNEKLFF. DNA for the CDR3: TGTGCCAGCAGTTACTACAGGGGCCTGACTAATGAAAAACTGTTTTTT.

CDR3: CASSSNLETQYF. In DNA form, the CDR3 reads TGTGCCAGCAGTTCCAATCTAGAGACCCAGTACTTC. The chain recombines TRBV2 with TRBJ2-5; no reliable D call. The CDR3 runs 12 residues. The V gene's germline CDR1 is SNHLY and CDR2 FYNNEI. V lost 5 bases, J lost 4 bases, and 8 bases lay in between.